The entry that follows covers one T cell receptor beta chain sequence. The data were taken from a study of cytomegalovirus exposure and HLA in healthy donors. Germline trimming cut 3 bases from V and 6 bases from J; bases unmatched to any gene: 3. Germline values: CDR1 SGDLS, CDR2 YYNGEE. The CDR3 consists of 13 residues. In the PCR, 60 Vbeta and 13 Jbeta primers were used. Assay used: immunoSEQ multiplex PCR; TCRdb lists only in-frame clones, some missing. The table includes roughly 160,000 clones, 84% detected once. The chain recombines TRBV9 with TRBJ2-4; 7 nucleotides line up with TRBD1. The receptor was derived from a boy younger than 10 in good health and CMV-seronegative. Sequenced input: PBMCs. The CDR3: CASSGQGRNIQYF. The CDR3 coding sequence is TGTGCCAGCAGCGGACAGGGTAGAAACATTCAGTACTTC.